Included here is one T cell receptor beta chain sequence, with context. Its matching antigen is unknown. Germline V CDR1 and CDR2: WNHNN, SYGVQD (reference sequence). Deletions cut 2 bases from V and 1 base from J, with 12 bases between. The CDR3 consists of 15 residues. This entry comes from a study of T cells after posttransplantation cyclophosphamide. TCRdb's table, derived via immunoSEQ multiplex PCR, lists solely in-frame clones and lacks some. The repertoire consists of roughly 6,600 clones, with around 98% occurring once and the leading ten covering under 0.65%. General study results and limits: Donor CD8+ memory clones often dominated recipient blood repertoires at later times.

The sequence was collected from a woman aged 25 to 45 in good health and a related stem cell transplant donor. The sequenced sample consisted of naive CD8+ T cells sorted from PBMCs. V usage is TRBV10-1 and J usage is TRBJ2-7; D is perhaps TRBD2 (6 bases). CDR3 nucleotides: TGCGCCAGCAGTGAGGGAGGGCTGCTATCCTACGAGCAGTACTTC. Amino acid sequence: CASSEGGLLSYEQYF.